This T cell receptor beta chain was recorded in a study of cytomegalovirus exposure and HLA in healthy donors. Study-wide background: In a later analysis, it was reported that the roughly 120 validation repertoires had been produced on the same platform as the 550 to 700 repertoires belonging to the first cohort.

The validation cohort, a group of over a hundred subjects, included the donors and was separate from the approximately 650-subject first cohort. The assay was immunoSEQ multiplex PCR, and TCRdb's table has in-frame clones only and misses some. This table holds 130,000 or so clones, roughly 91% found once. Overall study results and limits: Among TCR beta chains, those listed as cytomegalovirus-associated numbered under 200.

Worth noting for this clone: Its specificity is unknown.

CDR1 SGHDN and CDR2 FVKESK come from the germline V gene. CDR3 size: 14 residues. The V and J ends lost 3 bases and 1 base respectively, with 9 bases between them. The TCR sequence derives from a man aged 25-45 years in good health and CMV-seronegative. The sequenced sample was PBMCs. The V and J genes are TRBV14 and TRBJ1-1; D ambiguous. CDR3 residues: CASSHPQENTEAFF. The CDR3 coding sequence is TGTGCCAGCAGCCATCCCCAGGAGAACACTGAAGCTTTCTTT.